This entry features one TCR beta chain sequence. As yet, its antigen is unknown. Use of 60 Vbeta and 13 Jbeta primers characterized the PCR. Some clones are missing from TCRdb's copy, which holds only in-frame ones; the method was immunoSEQ multiplex PCR. The sample includes fewer than 150,000 clones, nearly 80% of them seen just once. This entry belongs to a study of cytomegalovirus exposure and HLA in healthy donors. Findings and limits, study-wide: The study dropped some indistinguishable V segments, TRBV6-2 and TRBV6-3 among them.

CDR1 and CDR2 (germline): SGDLS, YYNGEE. CDR3 length equals 12 residues. The germline V and J ends were trimmed by 4 bases and 11 bases, with 15 bases remaining between them. The TCR was taken from a man aged 25-45 years in good health and CMV-seronegative. Material: PBMCs. The chain uses TRBV9 and TRBJ1-1; D uncertain. The CDR3 DNA reads as TGTGCCAGCAGCTTAACTAATCGCCCTGCTTTCTTT. It yields the protein CASSLTNRPAFF.